This TCR beta chain was obtained from a study of control samples from healthy donors and cancer patients. Trimming took off 10 bases at V and 0 bases at J, with 13 bases between the two ends. The germline V gene encodes CDR1 ENHRY and CDR2 SYGVKD. The CDR3 spans 14 residues. Clones were read by immunoSEQ multiplex PCR, and TCRdb kept only the in-frame ones, dropping some. Of around 71,000 clones detected, more than 75% appear once; the ten largest clones hold 2% to 2.5%. V gene TRBV10-3 combines with J gene TRBJ1-3; D remains unclear. The sample was PBMCs. This clonotype was obtained from a woman aged 50 to 65 with head and neck cancer. The CDR3 spells CATYGDGSGNTIYF. CDR3 nucleotide sequence: TGTGCCACCTATGGTGACGGCTCTGGAAACACCATATATTTT.